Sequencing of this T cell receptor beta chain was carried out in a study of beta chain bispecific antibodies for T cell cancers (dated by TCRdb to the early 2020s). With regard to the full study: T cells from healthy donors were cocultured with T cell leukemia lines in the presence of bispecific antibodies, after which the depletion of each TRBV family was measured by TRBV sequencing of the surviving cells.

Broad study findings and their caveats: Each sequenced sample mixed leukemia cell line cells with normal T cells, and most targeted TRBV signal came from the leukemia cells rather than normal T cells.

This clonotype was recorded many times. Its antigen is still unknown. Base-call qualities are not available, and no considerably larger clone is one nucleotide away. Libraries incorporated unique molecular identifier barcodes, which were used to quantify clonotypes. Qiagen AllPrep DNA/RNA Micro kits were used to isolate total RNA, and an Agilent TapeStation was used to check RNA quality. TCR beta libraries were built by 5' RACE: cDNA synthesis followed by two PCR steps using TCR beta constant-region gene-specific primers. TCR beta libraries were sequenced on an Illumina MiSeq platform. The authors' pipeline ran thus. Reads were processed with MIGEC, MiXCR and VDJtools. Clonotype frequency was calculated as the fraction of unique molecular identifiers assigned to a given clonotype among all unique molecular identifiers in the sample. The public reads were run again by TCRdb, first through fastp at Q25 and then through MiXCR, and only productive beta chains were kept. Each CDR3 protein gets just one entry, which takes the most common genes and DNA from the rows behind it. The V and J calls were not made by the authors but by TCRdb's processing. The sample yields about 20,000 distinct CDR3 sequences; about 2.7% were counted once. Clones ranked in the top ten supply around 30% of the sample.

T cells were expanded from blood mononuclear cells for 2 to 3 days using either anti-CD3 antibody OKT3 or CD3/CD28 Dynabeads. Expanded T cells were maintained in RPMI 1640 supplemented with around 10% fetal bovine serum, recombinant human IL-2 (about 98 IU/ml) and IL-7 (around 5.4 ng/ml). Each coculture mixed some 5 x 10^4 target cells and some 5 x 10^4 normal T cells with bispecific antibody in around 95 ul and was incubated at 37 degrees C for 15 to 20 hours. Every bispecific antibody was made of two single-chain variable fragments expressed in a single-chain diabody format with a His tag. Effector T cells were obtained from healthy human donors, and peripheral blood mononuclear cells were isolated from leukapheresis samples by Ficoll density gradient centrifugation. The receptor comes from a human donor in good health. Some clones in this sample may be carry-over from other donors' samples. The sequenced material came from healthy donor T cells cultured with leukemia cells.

The CDR3 loop reads CASSLGTGEQFF. The bases are TGTGCCAGCAGTTTAGGGACAGGGGAGCAGTTCTTC. Recombination joined TRBV27 with TRBJ2-1, with 9 middle bases fitting TRBD1. CDR1 is given as MNHEY and CDR2 as SMNVEV, both from the germline V gene (reference sequence). From V the trimming removes 2 bases and from J it removes 10 bases, while the gene matches leave 0 bases of the junction unaccounted for. The cysteine opens and the phenylalanine closes a CDR3 of 12 amino acids. Here the CDR3 DNA is all that survives: 36 bases in frame from base 1.